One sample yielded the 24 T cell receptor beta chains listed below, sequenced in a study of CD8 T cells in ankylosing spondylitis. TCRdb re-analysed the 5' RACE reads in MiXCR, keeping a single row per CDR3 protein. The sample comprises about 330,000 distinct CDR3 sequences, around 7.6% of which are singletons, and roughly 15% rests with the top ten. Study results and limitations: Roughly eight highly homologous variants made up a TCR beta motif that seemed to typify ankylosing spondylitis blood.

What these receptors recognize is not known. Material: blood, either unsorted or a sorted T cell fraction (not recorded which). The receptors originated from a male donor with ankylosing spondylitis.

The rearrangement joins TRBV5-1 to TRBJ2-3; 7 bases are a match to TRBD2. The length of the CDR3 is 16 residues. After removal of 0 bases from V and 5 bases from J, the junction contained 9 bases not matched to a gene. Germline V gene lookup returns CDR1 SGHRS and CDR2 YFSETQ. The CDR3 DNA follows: TGCGCCAGCAGCTTGGTTCTGGGGGGGATTGGAGATACGCAGTATTTT. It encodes CASSLVLGGIGDTQYF.

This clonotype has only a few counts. CDR3 nucleotide sequence: TGTGCCAGCAGTTACGACCAAGTGAACACTGAAGCTTTCTTT. Amino acids: CASSYDQVNTEAFF. The gene calls are TRBV6-5 and TRBJ1-1; D gene uncertain. There are 14 residues in the CDR3. Trimming removed 2 bases at V and 0 bases at J, with 7 bases between. Germline loops: CDR1 MNHEY, CDR2 SVGAGI.

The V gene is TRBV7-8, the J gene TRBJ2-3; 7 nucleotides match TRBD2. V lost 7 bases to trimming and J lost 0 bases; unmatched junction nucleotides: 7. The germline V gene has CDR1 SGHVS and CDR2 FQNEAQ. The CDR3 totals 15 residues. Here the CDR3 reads CASTERGRSTDTQYF. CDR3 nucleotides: TGTGCCAGCACCGAGCGGGGACGGAGCACAGATACGCAGTATTTT.

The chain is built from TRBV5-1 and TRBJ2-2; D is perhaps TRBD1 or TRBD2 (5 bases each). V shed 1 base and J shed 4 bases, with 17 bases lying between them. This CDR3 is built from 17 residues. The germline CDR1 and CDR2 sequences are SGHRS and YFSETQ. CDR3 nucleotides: TGCGCCAGCAGCTTGTTTGGGGACCTCGAGGTCACCGGGGAGCTGTTTTTT. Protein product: CASSLFGDLEVTGELFF.

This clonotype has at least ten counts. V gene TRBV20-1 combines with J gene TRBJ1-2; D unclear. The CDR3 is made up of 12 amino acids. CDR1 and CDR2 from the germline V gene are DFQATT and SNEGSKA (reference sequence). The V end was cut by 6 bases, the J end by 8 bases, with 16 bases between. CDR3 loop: CSAPPGEWGYTF. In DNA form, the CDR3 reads TGCAGTGCCCCCCCCGGAGAATGGGGCTACACCTTC.

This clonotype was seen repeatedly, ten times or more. The CDR3 loop is CSASGLAGSVSPTNEQFF. In nucleotides, the CDR3 is TGCAGCGCATCGGGACTAGCGGGATCGGTCTCTCCTACCAATGAGCAGTTCTTC. The gene calls are TRBV29-1 and TRBJ2-1; 13 bases map to TRBD2. Germline lookup yields CDR1 SQVTM and CDR2 ANQGSEA. The CDR3 runs to 18 residues. J was trimmed by 6 bases and V by 7 bases; bases with no gene match: 18.

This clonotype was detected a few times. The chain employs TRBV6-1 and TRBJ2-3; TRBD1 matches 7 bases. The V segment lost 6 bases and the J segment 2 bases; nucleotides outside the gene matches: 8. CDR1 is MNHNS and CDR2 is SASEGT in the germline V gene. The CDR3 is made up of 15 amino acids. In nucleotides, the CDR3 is TGTGCCAGCAGGAGAGGACAGGTGTACACAGATACGCAGTATTTT. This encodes CASRRGQVYTDTQYF.

CDR3 nucleotide sequence: TGCGCCAGCAGCTTGCGCGGGAGCCCCTACGAGCAGTACTTC. Protein: CASSLRGSPYEQYF. V gene TRBV5-1 combines with J gene TRBJ2-7; TRBD2 aligns across 7 bases. CDR1 SGHRS and CDR2 YFSETQ come from the germline V gene. The CDR3 length is 14 residues. The ends lost 1 base at V and 2 bases at J; junction bases unmatched: 3.

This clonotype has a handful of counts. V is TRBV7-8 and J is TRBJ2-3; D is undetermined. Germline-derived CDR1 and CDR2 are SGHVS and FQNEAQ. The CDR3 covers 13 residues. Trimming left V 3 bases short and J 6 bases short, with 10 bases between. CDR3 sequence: CASSFSTGDTQYF. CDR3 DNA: TGTGCCAGCAGCTTCTCGACCGGGGATACGCAGTATTTT.

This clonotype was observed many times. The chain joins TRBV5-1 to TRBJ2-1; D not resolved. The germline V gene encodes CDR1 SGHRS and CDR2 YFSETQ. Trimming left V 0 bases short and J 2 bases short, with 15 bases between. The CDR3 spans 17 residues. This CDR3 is CASSLAGALSTYNEQFF. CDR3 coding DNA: TGCGCCAGCAGCTTGGCCGGAGCTTTATCTACCTACAATGAGCAGTTCTTC.

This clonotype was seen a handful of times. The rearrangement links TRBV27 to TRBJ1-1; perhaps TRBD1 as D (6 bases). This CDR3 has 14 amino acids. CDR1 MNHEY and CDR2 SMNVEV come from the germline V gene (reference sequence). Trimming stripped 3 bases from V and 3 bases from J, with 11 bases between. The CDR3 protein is CASSLGGPYTEAFF. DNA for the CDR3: TGTGCCAGCAGTTTGGGGGGGCCATACACTGAAGCTTTCTTT.

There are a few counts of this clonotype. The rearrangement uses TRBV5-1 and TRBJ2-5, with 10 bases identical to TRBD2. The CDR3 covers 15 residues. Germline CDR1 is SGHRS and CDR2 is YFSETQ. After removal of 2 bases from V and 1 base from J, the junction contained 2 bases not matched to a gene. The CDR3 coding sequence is TGCGCCAGCAGCTTTCTAGCGGGAGTCCAAGAGACCCAGTACTTC. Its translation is CASSFLAGVQETQYF.

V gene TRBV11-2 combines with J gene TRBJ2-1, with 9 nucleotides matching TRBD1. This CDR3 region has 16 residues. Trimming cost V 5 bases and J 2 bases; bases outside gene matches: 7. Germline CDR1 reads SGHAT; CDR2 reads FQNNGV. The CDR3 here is CASSPRTGVTYNEQFF. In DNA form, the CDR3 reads TGTGCCAGCAGCCCCAGGACAGGGGTCACCTACAATGAGCAGTTCTTC.

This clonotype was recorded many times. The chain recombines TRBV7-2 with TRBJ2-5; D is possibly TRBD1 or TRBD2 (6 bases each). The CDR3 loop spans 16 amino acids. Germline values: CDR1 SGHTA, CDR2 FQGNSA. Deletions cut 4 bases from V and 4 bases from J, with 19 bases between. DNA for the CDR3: TGTGCCAGCAGCTCCTACGGAGGGGGAATTCGAGAGACCCAGTACTTC. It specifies CASSSYGGGIRETQYF. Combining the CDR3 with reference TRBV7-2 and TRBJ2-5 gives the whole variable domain GAGVSQSPSNKVTEKGKDVELRCDPISGHTALYWYRQSLGQGLEFLIYFQGNSAPDKSGLPSDRFSAERTGGSVSTLTIQRTQQEDSAVYLCASSSYGGGIRETQYFGPGTRLLVL.

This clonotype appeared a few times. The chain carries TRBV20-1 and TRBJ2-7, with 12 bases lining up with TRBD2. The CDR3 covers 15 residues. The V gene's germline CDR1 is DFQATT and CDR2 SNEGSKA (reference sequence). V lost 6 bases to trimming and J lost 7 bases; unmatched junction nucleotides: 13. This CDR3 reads CSARGTSGWGGEQYF. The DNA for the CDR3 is TGCAGTGCCCGCGGGACTAGCGGGTGGGGGGGAGAGCAGTACTTC.

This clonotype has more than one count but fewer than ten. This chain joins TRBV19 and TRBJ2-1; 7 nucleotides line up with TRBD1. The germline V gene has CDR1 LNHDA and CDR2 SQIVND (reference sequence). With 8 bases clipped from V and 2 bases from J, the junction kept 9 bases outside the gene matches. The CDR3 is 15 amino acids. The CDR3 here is CASSLVGQTYNEQFF. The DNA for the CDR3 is TGTGCCAGTTCCCTAGTGGGACAGACCTACAATGAGCAGTTCTTC.

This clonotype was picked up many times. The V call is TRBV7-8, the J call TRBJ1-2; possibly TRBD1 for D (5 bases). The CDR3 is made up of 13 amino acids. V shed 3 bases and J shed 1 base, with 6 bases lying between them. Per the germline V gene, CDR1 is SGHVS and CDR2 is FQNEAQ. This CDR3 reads CASSFDSNYGYTF. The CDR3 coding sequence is TGTGCCAGCAGCTTCGACAGTAACTATGGCTACACCTTC.

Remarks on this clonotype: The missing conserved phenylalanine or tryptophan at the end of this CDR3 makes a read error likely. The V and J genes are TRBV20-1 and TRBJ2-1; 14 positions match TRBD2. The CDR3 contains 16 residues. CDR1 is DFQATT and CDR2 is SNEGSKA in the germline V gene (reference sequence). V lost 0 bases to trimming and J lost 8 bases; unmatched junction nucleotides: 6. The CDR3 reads CSARDPGTSGSYEQFL. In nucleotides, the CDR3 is TGCAGTGCTAGAGATCCCGGGACTAGCGGGAGCTATGAGCAGTTCCTC.

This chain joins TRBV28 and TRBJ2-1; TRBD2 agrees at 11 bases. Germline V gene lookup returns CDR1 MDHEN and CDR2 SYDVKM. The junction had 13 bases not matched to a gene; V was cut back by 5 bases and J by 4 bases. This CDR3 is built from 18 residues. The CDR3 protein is CASSMRLGTSGSYNEQFF. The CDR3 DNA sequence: TGTGCCAGCAGTATGCGCCTAGGGACTAGCGGTTCGTACAATGAGCAGTTCTTC.

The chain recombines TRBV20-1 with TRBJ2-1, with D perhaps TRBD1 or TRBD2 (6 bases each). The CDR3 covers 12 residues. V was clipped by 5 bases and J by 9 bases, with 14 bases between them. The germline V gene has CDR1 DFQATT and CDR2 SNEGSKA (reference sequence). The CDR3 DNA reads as TGCAGTGCTGGAAGAGGGGGGCGTGAGCAGTTCTTC. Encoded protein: CSAGRGGREQFF.

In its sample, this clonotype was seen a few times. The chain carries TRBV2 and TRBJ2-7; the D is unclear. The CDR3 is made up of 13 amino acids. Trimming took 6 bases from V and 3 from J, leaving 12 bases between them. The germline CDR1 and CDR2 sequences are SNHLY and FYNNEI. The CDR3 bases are TGTGCCAGCAGCCTAAGGTCGGACTACGAGCAGTACTTC. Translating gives CASSLRSDYEQYF.

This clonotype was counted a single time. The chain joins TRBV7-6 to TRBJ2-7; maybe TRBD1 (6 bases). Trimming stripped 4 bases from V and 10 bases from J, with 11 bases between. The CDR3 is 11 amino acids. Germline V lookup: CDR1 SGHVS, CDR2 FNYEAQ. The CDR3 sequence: CASSSQGAQYF. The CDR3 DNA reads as TGTGCCAGCAGCTCACAGGGCGCCCAGTACTTC.

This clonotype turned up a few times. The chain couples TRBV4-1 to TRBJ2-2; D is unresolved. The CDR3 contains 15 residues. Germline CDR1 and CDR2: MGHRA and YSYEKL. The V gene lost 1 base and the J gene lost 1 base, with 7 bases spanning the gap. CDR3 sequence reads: CASSQGLWNTGELFF. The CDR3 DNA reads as TGCGCCAGCAGCCAAGGACTCTGGAACACCGGGGAGCTGTTTTTT.

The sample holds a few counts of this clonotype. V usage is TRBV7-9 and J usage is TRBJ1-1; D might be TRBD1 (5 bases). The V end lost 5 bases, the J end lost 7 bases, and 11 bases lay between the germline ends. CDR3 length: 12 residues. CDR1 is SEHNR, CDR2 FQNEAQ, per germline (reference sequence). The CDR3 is CASSRMGVEAFF. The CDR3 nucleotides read TGTGCCAGCAGCCGGATGGGGGTTGAAGCTTTCTTT.